Presented here are 32 T cell receptor beta chains from one specimen sequenced in a study of T cells in Graves' hyperthyroidism and ophthalmopathy (dated by TCRdb to the late 2010s). Preparation of the library involved multiplex PCR. TCRdb shows the sequencer as Illumina HiSeq 2000. The TCR beta CDR3 regions were amplified from RNA transcripts. The TCR CDR3 was subjected to a first round of RT-PCR using the HTBI primer set and the Qiagen OneStep RT-PCR kit. TCRdb reprocessing: public reads trimmed at Q25 with fastp, clones called with MiXCR, in-frame beta chains kept. Duplicate CDR3 protein sequences are folded into a single record with the most common DNA and genes. This sample gives hundreds of thousands of distinct CDR3 sequences in total; 11% to 15% of them show up just once. Of the sample, about 9.4% falls within the top ten clones. The sample taken for sequencing was blood. The source is a woman aged 18-35 years with Graves' hyperthyroidism.

The rearrangement links TRBV4-1 to TRBJ2-2; D perhaps matches TRBD2 (6 bases). Per germline, CDR1 MGHRA and CDR2 YSYEKL. The CDR3 sequence is 17 residues long. Deletions cut 1 base from V and 1 base from J, with 13 bases between. In nucleotides, the CDR3 is TGCGCCAGCAGCCAAGCAGGGCGACTAGGGAACACCGGGGAGCTGTTTTTT. Its protein is CASSQAGRLGNTGELFF.

This clonotype showed up many times. V gene TRBV18 combines with J gene TRBJ2-5; D not resolved. The CDR3 consists of 15 residues. Trimming shortened V by 1 base and J by 3 bases, and 12 bases separated the two germline ends. The germline CDR1 and CDR2 sequences are KGHSH and LQKENI. The CDR3 sequence is CASSPQAGREETQYF. The CDR3 region has the DNA TGTGCCAGCTCACCACAAGCAGGCAGAGAAGAGACCCAGTACTTC.

This clonotype came up a few times. The rearrangement links TRBV7-6 to TRBJ2-1; no clear D. This CDR3 is 14 amino acids long. V was trimmed by 4 bases and J by 4 bases, leaving 11 bases between them. Germline V gene sequence: CDR1 SGHVS, CDR2 FNYEAQ. The CDR3 region has the DNA TGTGCCAGCAGCTCCGGTCCGGATTACAATGAGCAGTTCTTC. Protein product: CASSSGPDYNEQFF.

V gene TRBV24-1 combines with J gene TRBJ2-5; D remains ambiguous. Germline lookup yields CDR1 KGHDR and CDR2 SFDVKD. V was cut by 3 bases and J by 5 bases, with 15 bases left in between. This CDR3 is 15 amino acids long. CDR3 DNA sequence: TGTGCCACCAGTGATACGGGCAGCGTCCCGGAGACCCAGTACTTC. Its protein product is CATSDTGSVPETQYF.

Ten or more counts support this clonotype. The chain links TRBV11-2 to TRBJ2-7; no clear D. This CDR3 has 13 residues. Germline V gives CDR1 SGHAT, CDR2 FQNNGV. Between the trimmed V and J ends, which lost 3 bases and 3 bases, there was a span of 9 bases. The CDR3 reads CASSFQASYEQYF. The CDR3 DNA is TGTGCCAGCAGCTTTCAGGCGAGCTACGAGCAGTACTTC.

The chain joins TRBV11-2 to TRBJ1-4, with D possibly being TRBD1 (5 bases). CDR1 and CDR2 from the germline V gene are SGHAT and FQNNGV. Trimming pared 1 base from V and 6 bases from J, leaving 15 bases between. The CDR3 contains 16 residues. This CDR3 reads CASSLAGRGKYEKLFF. The CDR3 coding sequence is TGTGCCAGCAGCTTAGCAGGACGGGGGAAGTATGAAAAACTGTTTTTT.

This clonotype was found many times. This chain joins TRBV20-1 and TRBJ2-1; 8 positions agree with TRBD2. Germline values: CDR1 DFQATT, CDR2 SNEGSKA (reference sequence). J lost 0 bases, V lost 3 bases, and 7 bases had no gene match. This CDR3 contains 16 residues. DNA for the CDR3: TGCAGTGCTAGGAAGTCGGGAGGGCCCTCCTACAATGAGCAGTTCTTC. Its translation is CSARKSGGPSYNEQFF.

The chain carries TRBV29-1 and TRBJ2-7, with D perhaps TRBD2 (7 bases). Germline V gene lookup returns CDR1 SQVTM and CDR2 ANQGSEA. Deletions cut 6 bases from V and 6 bases from J, with 21 bases between. CDR3 size: 14 residues. The CDR3 sequence is CSVGLGGAPPEQYF. CDR3 in DNA: TGCAGCGTGGGCCTGGGGGGGGCGCCCCCCGAGCAGTACTTC.

The sample holds many counts of this clonotype. The chain links TRBV7-8 to TRBJ2-3; 7 bases match TRBD2. This CDR3 is built from 17 residues. Unmatched junction bases numbered 7, after V lost 1 base and J lost 0 bases. The germline gives CDR1 SGHVS, CDR2 FQNEAQ. This CDR3 reads CASSLGPTSASTDTQYF. In DNA form, the CDR3 reads TGTGCCAGCAGCTTAGGGCCAACTAGCGCTAGCACAGATACGCAGTATTTT. Full variable domain (missing parts from reference TRBV7-8 and TRBJ2-3): GAGVSQSPRYKVAKRGQDVALRCDPISGHVSLFWYQQALGQGPEFLTYFQNEAQLDKSGLPSDRFFAERPEGSVSTLKIQRTQQEDSAVYLCASSLGPTSASTDTQYFGPGTRLTVL.

Many counts were recorded for this clonotype. This chain uses TRBV5-1 with TRBJ2-3, with 8 bases matching TRBD1. The CDR3 contains 15 residues. Per germline, CDR1 SGHRS and CDR2 YFSETQ. The V and J ends lost 4 bases and 1 base, in that order; junction bases with no gene match: 5. DNA for the CDR3: TGCGCCAGCAGCAAAACAGGGGGAGGCACAGATACGCAGTATTTT. Protein: CASSKTGGGTDTQYF.

This clonotype was detected only a few times. The rearrangement joins TRBV19 to TRBJ2-7; 7 bases agree with TRBD1. The CDR3 contains 14 residues. Per germline, CDR1 LNHDA and CDR2 SQIVND (reference sequence). The V gene end was trimmed by 4 bases and the J gene end by 3 bases; junction bases not matched to a gene: 6. The CDR3 here is CASSRGGDGYEQYF. DNA of the CDR3: TGTGCCAGTAGTAGAGGGGGCGATGGCTACGAGCAGTACTTC.

V and J are TRBV6-2 or TRBV6-3 and TRBJ2-7; maybe TRBD1 (6 bases). CDR3 length: 17 amino acids. V shed 5 bases and J shed 0 bases, with 20 bases lying between them. The germline CDR1 and CDR2 sequences are MNHEY and SVGEGT. The DNA of the CDR3 is TGTGCCAGCAGTCAACAACAGGCCCTGGGGGCCTCCTACGAGCAGTACTTC. It is translated as CASSQQQALGASYEQYF.

This clonotype was picked up many times. CDR3 sequence: CATSRDTGLGEAFF. The CDR3 DNA follows: TGTGCCACCAGCAGAGACACGGGGTTAGGTGAAGCTTTCTTT. The rearrangement links TRBV15 to TRBJ1-1; D remains ambiguous. This CDR3 has 14 amino acids. V was clipped by 0 bases and J by 7 bases, with 12 bases between them. In germline, CDR1 is LNHNV, CDR2 YYDKDF (reference sequence).

This clonotype was picked up many times. DNA of the CDR3: TGCAGTGCTAGAGATATAGCGGGGTCCTACAATGAGCAGTTCTTC. This codes for CSARDIAGSYNEQFF. The chain employs TRBV20-1 and TRBJ2-1; 8 positions match TRBD2. The CDR3 has 15 residues. The germline V gene encodes CDR1 DFQATT and CDR2 SNEGSKA (reference sequence). V lost 0 bases, J lost 1 base, and 2 bases stayed unmatched.

This clonotype came up a few times. The chain couples TRBV3-1 to TRBJ2-2; D not resolved. Germline-derived CDR1 and CDR2 are LGHDT and YNNKEL (reference sequence). This CDR3 is built from 14 residues. Trimming took off 3 bases at V and 7 bases at J, with 12 bases between the two ends. The CDR3 bases are TGTGCCAGCAGCCAGTTTGGGTCAGGCGGGGAGCTGTTTTTT. Protein: CASSQFGSGGELFF.

This clonotype was observed many times. The genes are TRBV28 and TRBJ2-7, with 11 bases that match TRBD2. The germline CDR1 and CDR2 sequences are MDHEN and SYDVKM. The V and J ends lost 3 bases and 7 bases, in that order; junction bases with no gene match: 8. CDR3 size: 15 residues. CDR3 in amino acids: CASSFLAGGPGEQYF. DNA of the CDR3: TGTGCCAGCAGTTTTTTAGCGGGAGGGCCGGGTGAGCAGTACTTC.

Only a few counts were recorded for this clonotype. This rearrangement joins TRBV20-1 to TRBJ2-7; 7 positions match TRBD2. V gave up 4 bases and J gave up 2 bases; unmatched junction bases: 8. CDR1 and CDR2 from the germline V gene are DFQATT and SNEGSKA (reference sequence). The CDR3 is 14 amino acids. DNA of the CDR3: TGCAGTGCTAAGAGGAGCGGGGTGGCCTACGAGCAGTACTTC. Protein: CSAKRSGVAYEQYF.

This clonotype was observed a few times. The chain recombines TRBV9 with TRBJ1-1; D is possibly TRBD1 (6 bases). Trimming removed 0 bases from V and 4 bases from J, with 10 bases in between. The CDR3 runs 14 residues. Germline lookup yields CDR1 SGDLS and CDR2 YYNGEE. The CDR3 is CASSVGGGRTEAFF. CDR3 sequence (DNA): TGTGCCAGCAGCGTAGGGGGGGGGCGCACTGAAGCTTTCTTT. Full variable domain (outside the CDR3, taken from reference TRBV9 and TRBJ1-1): DSGVTQTPKHLITATGQRVTLRCSPRSGDLSVYWYQQSLDQGLQFLIQYYNGEERAKGNILERFSAQQFPDLHSELNLSSLELGDSALYFCASSVGGGRTEAFFGQGTRLTVV.

This clonotype showed up many times. The gene calls are TRBV2 and TRBJ2-7; D tentatively reads TRBD1 or TRBD2 (5 bases each). Trimming shortened V by 2 bases and J by 2 bases, and 13 bases separated the two germline ends. The CDR3 totals 15 residues. The V gene's germline CDR1 is SNHLY and CDR2 FYNNEI. CDR3 DNA: TGTGCCAGCAGTGAACTGGGGGTGGGCCCCTACGAGCAGTACTTC. This translates into CASSELGVGPYEQYF.

This clonotype was detected many times. This chain links TRBV7-9 with TRBJ2-2; D unresolved. This CDR3 region has 13 residues. The V gene lost 6 bases and the J gene lost 4 bases, with 9 bases spanning the gap. Germline loops: CDR1 SEHNR, CDR2 FQNEAQ (reference sequence). The chain's CDR3 is CASSLQGTGELFF. As DNA, the CDR3 is TGTGCCAGCAGTCTCCAAGGCACCGGGGAGCTGTTTTTT.

The sample holds a few counts of this clonotype. This chain uses TRBV11-2 with TRBJ2-7; 12 nucleotides line up with TRBD2. Germline lookup yields CDR1 SGHAT and CDR2 FQNNGV. The CDR3 spans 16 residues. V lost 5 bases and J lost 3; bases outside the gene matches: 8. The CDR3 DNA reads TGTGCCAGCAGCCGAGTGCTAGCGGGAGGGAACTACGAGCAGTACTTC. Translating it yields CASSRVLAGGNYEQYF.

CDR3 nucleotide sequence: TGTGCCAGCAGTTACACTATGGACAGGGACTATGGCTACACCTTC. It yields the protein CASSYTMDRDYGYTF. The V gene is TRBV6-6, the J gene TRBJ1-2, with 8 bases aligning to TRBD1. Germline CDR1 and CDR2: MNHNY and SVGAGI (reference sequence). Trimming cost V 2 bases and J 3 bases; bases outside gene matches: 5. CDR3 length: 15 residues.

This clonotype was seen many times. CDR3 nucleotide sequence: TGTGCCAGCAGTGAAGCTGTTGAACAGGCTAAATGGGACTACGAGCAGTACTTC. Protein product: CASSEAVEQAKWDYEQYF. The V gene is TRBV2, the J gene TRBJ2-7, with TRBD1 as a possible D gene (5 bases). Germline CDR1 and CDR2: SNHLY and FYNNEI. This CDR3 comprises 18 residues. V gave up 0 bases and J gave up 3 bases, with 21 bases separating them.

The sample holds a few counts of this clonotype. The CDR3 region is CASSPLPGTSGTTHNEQFF. The CDR3 nucleotides are TGTGCCAGCAGCCCTCTACCCGGGACTAGCGGGACCACTCACAATGAGCAGTTCTTC. This chain links TRBV7-9 with TRBJ2-1; 13 positions agree with TRBD2. The CDR3 sequence is 19 residues long. Germline CDR1 reads SEHNR; CDR2 reads FQNEAQ (reference sequence). J gave up 5 bases and V 5 bases, and 15 bases lay outside the gene matches.

This clonotype was found many times. The V and J genes are TRBV6-1 and TRBJ1-1; a possible D gene is TRBD1 (5 bases). The V end lost 5 bases, the J end lost 6 bases, and 13 bases lay between the germline ends. Germline V gene data show CDR1 as MNHNS and CDR2 as SASEGT. There are 13 residues in the CDR3. CDR3 amino acids: CASSLQDPSEAFF. DNA of the CDR3: TGTGCCAGCAGTTTACAGGACCCATCTGAAGCTTTCTTT.

In its sample, this clonotype was seen many times. The rearrangement links TRBV6-2 or TRBV6-3 to TRBJ2-1; D is unresolved. Trimming took 5 bases from V and 7 from J, leaving 6 bases between them. The CDR3 loop spans 11 amino acids. Germline CDR1 MNHEY, CDR2 SVGEGT. CDR3 nucleotides: TGTGCCAGCAGTGCCCTTAATGAGCAGTTCTTC. Its protein product is CASSALNEQFF.

This clonotype occurred many times. This chain connects TRBV7-9 to TRBJ1-5; D is uncertain. Trimming took off 4 bases at V and 0 bases at J, with 10 bases between the two ends. Per the germline V gene, CDR1 is SEHNR and CDR2 is FQNEAQ (reference sequence). The length of the CDR3 is 15 residues. The CDR3 loop reads CASSSTTSSNQPQHF. The DNA of the CDR3 is TGTGCCAGCAGCTCGACAACGAGTAGCAATCAGCCCCAGCATTTT. Full variable domain (missing parts from reference TRBV7-9 and TRBJ1-5): DTGVSQNPRHKITKRGQNVTFRCDPISEHNRLYWYRQTLGQGPEFLTYFQNEAQLEKSRLLSDRFSAERPKGSFSTLEIQRTEQGDSAMYLCASSSTTSSNQPQHFGDGTRLSIL.

The chain recombines TRBV3-1 with TRBJ2-1; D uncertain. The CDR3 consists of 14 residues. V lost 1 base to trimming and J lost 4 bases, with 8 bases between them. CDR1 is LGHDT and CDR2 is YNNKEL in the germline V gene (reference sequence). The CDR3 spells CASSQVQFYNEQFF. The CDR3 region has the DNA TGTGCCAGCAGCCAAGTTCAGTTTTACAATGAGCAGTTCTTC.

At least ten counts were recorded for this clonotype. The chain joins TRBV9 to TRBJ2-3, with D perhaps matching TRBD1 or TRBD2 (5 bases each). In germline, CDR1 is SGDLS, CDR2 YYNGEE. V gave up 0 bases and J gave up 0 bases, with 14 bases separating them. CDR3 size: 17 residues. This chain's CDR3 is CASSVGVQDWSTDTQYF. Here the CDR3 DNA reads TGTGCCAGCAGCGTAGGAGTACAGGACTGGAGCACAGATACGCAGTATTTT.

The CDR3 sequence: CASSLRDYSYEQYF. The DNA for the CDR3 is TGTGCCAGCAGTTTGCGGGACTACTCCTACGAGCAGTACTTC. V gene TRBV27 combines with J gene TRBJ2-7, with 7 bases identical to TRBD2. Losses at the gene ends were 3 bases for V and 0 bases for J; bases not matched to a gene: 2. Germline V CDR1 and CDR2: MNHEY, SMNVEV (reference sequence). The length of the CDR3 is 14 residues.

This clonotype turned up a few times. J is TRBJ1-2 and V is TRBV12-3 or TRBV12-4; D not resolved. Trimming shortened V by 3 bases and J by 1 base, and 9 bases separated the two germline ends. The CDR3 runs 14 residues. The CDR3 nucleotides are TGTGCCAGCAGTTTCTCGCTACTTAACTATGGCTACACCTTC. Its translation: CASSFSLLNYGYTF.

This clonotype has ten or more counts. This chain joins TRBV5-6 and TRBJ1-1; D not resolved. The CDR3 is 15 amino acids. Germline CDR1 SGHDT, CDR2 YYEEEE. V lost 2 bases to trimming and J lost 0 bases, with 11 bases between them. The CDR3 loop reads CASSFESYMNTEAFF. The CDR3 DNA reads as TGTGCCAGCAGCTTTGAGAGCTACATGAACACTGAAGCTTTCTTT.